These 22 T cell receptor beta chains came from one sample sequenced in a study of shared clonotypes between healthy human individuals. Profiling relied on immunoSEQ multiplex PCR, and the TCRdb table lists in-frame clones only, not all of them. Here the sample spans approximately 1,500,000 clones, nearly 99% being singletons. Sequenced material: naive CD4+ T cells sorted from blood. The subset denotes: CD45RA+ positively selected. These receptors came from a man younger than 45 in good health.

CDR3 nucleotides: TGTGCCAGCAGCTCCCGAAAATCCTTGGGACAGGGCGACGAGCAGTACTTC. It translates to CASSSRKSLGQGDEQYF. V usage is TRBV28 and J usage is TRBJ2-7, with 9 bases identical to TRBD1. Trimming at V came to 6 bases and at J to 5 bases, leaving 17 bases not matched to a gene. CDR1 MDHEN and CDR2 SYDVKM come from the germline V gene. The CDR3 is 17 residues long.

The chain couples TRBV5-4 to TRBJ2-7; D is uncertain. Germline CDR1 SGHNT, CDR2 YYREEE (reference sequence). The length of the CDR3 is 13 residues. V was shortened by 4 bases and J by 1 base, with 9 bases between the two germline ends. The CDR3: CASSQRVSYEQYF. For the CDR3, the DNA is TGTGCCAGCAGCCAACGGGTTTCCTACGAGCAGTACTTC.

The V and J genes are TRBV27 and TRBJ1-5, with 7 bases matching TRBD1. This CDR3 contains 13 residues. CDR1 and CDR2 from the germline V gene are MNHEY and SMNVEV (reference sequence). J was trimmed by 2 bases and V by 8 bases; bases with no gene match: 3. DNA for the CDR3: TGTGCCAGCGGTGACAGGGGCAATCAGCCCCAGCATTTT. The encoded protein is CASGDRGNQPQHF.

V and J are TRBV4-1 and TRBJ1-6; maybe TRBD1 (6 bases). Trimming stripped 3 bases from V and 5 bases from J, with 11 bases between. Germline-derived CDR1 and CDR2 are MGHRA and YSYEKL. The CDR3 has 15 amino acids. The CDR3 protein is CASSHAPGDNSPLHF. The CDR3 DNA reads TGCGCCAGCAGCCATGCGCCAGGGGATAATTCACCCCTCCACTTT.

The CDR3 region is CASSLETGWDNEQFF. DNA for the CDR3: TGCGCCAGCAGCTTGGAGACAGGGTGGGATAATGAGCAGTTCTTC. The V and J genes are TRBV5-1 and TRBJ2-1, with 7 positions matching TRBD1. CDR3 length: 15 residues. With V trimmed by 0 bases and J by 7 bases, 7 bases remained unmatched. Germline lookup yields CDR1 SGHRS and CDR2 YFSETQ.

This chain joins TRBV21-1 and TRBJ2-5; the tabulated D call, TRBD1, remains unverified against the DNA. TRBV21-1 is a known pseudogene. The CDR3 runs to 16 residues. CDR3 DNA: TGTGCCAGCAGCCTTCAACCGGGACATCGGCAAGAGACCCAGTACTTC. The encoded protein is CASSLQPGHRQETQYF.

This chain uses TRBV28 with TRBJ2-6; tentative D call: TRBD1 (6 bases). The V end was cut by 6 bases, the J end by 1 base, with 10 bases between. Germline-derived CDR1 and CDR2 are MDHEN and SYDVKM. The CDR3 contains 15 residues. CDR3 loop: CASRSGVSGANVLTF. The CDR3 nucleotides read TGTGCCAGCAGATCAGGGGTTTCTGGGGCCAACGTCCTGACTTTC. Together with reference TRBV28 and TRBJ2-6, the CDR3 gives the full variable domain: DVKVTQSSRYLVKRTGEKVFLECVQDMDHENMFWYRQDPGLGLRLIYFSYDVKMKEKGDIPEGYSVSREKKERFSLILESASTNQTSMYLCASRSGVSGANVLTFGAGSRLTVL.

The CDR3 loop is CASSSVGVYNQPQHF. In DNA, the CDR3 is TGTGCCAGCTCGAGCGTTGGGGTATACAATCAGCCCCAGCATTTT. This chain joins TRBV18 and TRBJ1-5; D is undetermined. Trimming cost V 6 bases and J 3 bases, with 15 bases left between them. CDR1 and CDR2 (germline): KGHSH, LQKENI. CDR3 length: 15 amino acids. Looking up the rest from reference TRBV18 and TRBJ1-5 gives the full variable domain: NAGVMQNPRHLVRRRGQEARLRCSPMKGHSHVYWYRQLPEEGLKFMVYLQKENIIDESGMPKERFSAEFPKEGPSILRIQQVVRGDSAAYFCASSSVGVYNQPQHFGDGTRLSIL.

The chain links TRBV2 to TRBJ1-3; 10 positions agree with TRBD1. Germline V gene lookup returns CDR1 SNHLY and CDR2 FYNNEI. After removal of 7 bases from V and 0 bases from J, the junction contained 3 bases not matched to a gene. There are 15 residues in the CDR3. The CDR3, as DNA: TGTGCCAGCAAGACAGGGGGCCACTCTGGAAACACCATATATTTT. Its translation is CASKTGGHSGNTIYF. Complete variable domain (other parts from reference TRBV2 and TRBJ1-3): EPEVTQTPSHQVTQMGQEVILRCVPISNHLYFYWYRQILGQKVEFLVSFYNNEISEKSEIFDDQFSVERPDGSNFTLKIRSTKLEDSAMYFCASKTGGHSGNTIYFGEGSWLTVV.

The V gene is TRBV12-5, the J gene TRBJ2-7; TRBD1 matches 7 bases. CDR3 length equals 13 residues. Per germline, CDR1 LGHNT and CDR2 FRNRAP. Trimming removed 6 bases from V and 5 bases from J; junction bases left unmatched: 7. The CDR3 spells CASGPTGSHEQYF. CDR3 nucleotide sequence: TGTGCTAGTGGCCCGACAGGGTCCCACGAGCAGTACTTC.

This clone was seen once. The chain is built from TRBV4-1 and TRBJ2-3; 10 nucleotides line up with TRBD2. V shed 4 bases and J 2 bases; nucleotides not matched to a gene: 3. The length of the CDR3 is 15 residues. Per the germline V gene, CDR1 is MGHRA and CDR2 is YSYEKL. In nucleotides, the CDR3 is TGCGCCAGCAGCCTTGGACTAGCGGCCACAGATACGCAGTATTTT. Protein: CASSLGLAATDTQYF.

To note about this clone: The same CDR3 is also encoded by other DNA sequences in this sample. The gene calls are TRBV5-1 and TRBJ2-7; TRBD2 is a possible D gene (6 bases). The CDR3 covers 16 residues. CDR1 SGHRS and CDR2 YFSETQ come from the germline V gene. V gave up 0 bases and J gave up 0 bases, with 13 bases separating them. CDR3 sequence reads: CASSLALAGSSYEQYF. CDR3 DNA: TGCGCCAGCAGCTTGGCCTTGGCGGGGAGCTCCTACGAGCAGTACTTC.

The V gene is TRBV5-1, the J gene TRBJ1-1; D gene unclear. Trimming took 2 bases from V and 1 from J, leaving 9 bases between them. CDR3 size: 14 residues. Per germline, CDR1 SGHRS and CDR2 YFSETQ. The chain's CDR3 is CASSFRPRNTEAFF. DNA for the CDR3: TGCGCCAGCAGCTTTCGTCCCAGGAACACTGAAGCTTTCTTT. The full variable domain, its missing parts supplied by reference TRBV5-1 and TRBJ1-1, is KAGVTQTPRYLIKTRGQQVTLSCSPISGHRSVSWYQQTPGQGLQFLFEYFSETQRNKGNFPGRFSGRQFSNSRSEMNVSTLELGDSALYLCASSFRPRNTEAFFGQGTRLTVV.

The chain has TRBV5-6 and TRBJ1-2; D call uncertain. V was shortened by 4 bases and J by 0 bases, with 10 bases between the two germline ends. In germline, CDR1 is SGHDT, CDR2 YYEEEE. The CDR3 runs to 14 residues. This CDR3 is CASSRGGPNYGYTF. The CDR3 DNA follows: TGTGCCAGCAGCCGAGGCGGGCCTAACTATGGCTACACCTTC.

The J gene is TRBJ1-1, the V gene TRBV5-1; D might be TRBD1 (5 bases). CDR1 SGHRS and CDR2 YFSETQ come from the germline V gene. Trimming cost V 1 base and J 5 bases, with 15 bases left between them. There are 15 residues in the CDR3. The CDR3 loop reads CASSLIRTSLTEAFF. In nucleotides, the CDR3 is TGCGCCAGCAGCTTGATCCGGACAAGCTTGACTGAAGCTTTCTTT.

Points on this clone: Other DNA sequences in the same sample also yield this CDR3. The J gene is TRBJ2-3, the V gene TRBV18, with TRBD2 matching 11 bases. Germline V gene lookup returns CDR1 KGHSH and CDR2 LQKENI. The CDR3 has 16 amino acids. Trimming removed 1 base from V and 0 bases from J; junction bases left unmatched: 0. The CDR3 DNA is TGTGCCAGCTCACCACTAGCGGGAGGGAGCACAGATACGCAGTATTTT. Translating it yields CASSPLAGGSTDTQYF. The full variable domain, with the rest looked up from reference TRBV18 and TRBJ2-3, is NAGVMQNPRHLVRRRGQEARLRCSPMKGHSHVYWYRQLPEEGLKFMVYLQKENIIDESGMPKERFSAEFPKEGPSILRIQQVVRGDSAAYFCASSPLAGGSTDTQYFGPGTRLTVL.

The chain carries TRBV5-6 and TRBJ2-1; 8 bases align to TRBD2. Germline CDR1 and CDR2: SGHDT and YYEEEE. The CDR3 spans 15 residues. Unmatched junction bases numbered 8, after V lost 1 base and J lost 8 bases. The CDR3 here is CASSLNSGAQDEQFF. CDR3 nucleotides: TGTGCCAGCAGCTTGAATAGCGGGGCTCAGGATGAGCAGTTCTTC.

This clone was detected once. V is TRBV25-1 and J is TRBJ2-3; a weak D match, TRBD2 (5 bases). V gave up 3 bases and J gave up 4 bases, with 14 bases separating them. CDR3 size: 15 residues. In germline, CDR1 is MGHDK, CDR2 SYGVNS. DNA of the CDR3: TGTGCCAGCAGTGATCCTACTAGTTTCGCAGATACGCAGTATTTT. This translates into CASSDPTSFADTQYF.

The rearrangement uses TRBV7-2 and TRBJ2-7; 8 bases align to TRBD1. There are 12 residues in the CDR3. Germline CDR1 reads SGHTA; CDR2 reads FQGNSA. V gave up 6 bases and J gave up 3 bases; unmatched junction bases: 1. The CDR3 spells CASSTGGYEQYF. The CDR3 bases are TGTGCCAGCAGTACAGGGGGCTACGAGCAGTACTTC.

This clone was detected once. The chain has TRBV5-4 and TRBJ2-5; 7 nucleotides agree with TRBD2. CDR1 is SGHNT and CDR2 is YYREEE in the germline V gene (reference sequence). This CDR3 region has 14 residues. With 5 bases clipped from V and 5 bases from J, the junction kept 9 bases outside the gene matches. In nucleotides, the CDR3 is TGTGCCAGCAGAGAGGGCGGGGGAGTGGAGACCCAGTACTTC. It encodes CASREGGGVETQYF.

In this sample, this clone turned up once. This sequence joins TRBV10-2 and TRBJ1-5; D not certain. CDR1 is WSHSY, CDR2 SAAADI, per germline. V lost 2 bases to trimming and J lost 3 bases, with 8 bases between them. The CDR3 has 14 residues. CDR3 DNA: TGCGCCAGCAGTGAGGATGGGTTCAATCAGCCCCAGCATTTT. Protein: CASSEDGFNQPQHF.

The chain has TRBV10-2 and TRBJ2-3; D remains unclear. The CDR3 consists of 12 residues. The V gene's germline CDR1 is WSHSY and CDR2 SAAADI. V shed 2 bases and J shed 7 bases, with 7 bases lying between them. In DNA, the CDR3 is TGCGCCAGCAGTGAGGAAGCGTATACGCAGTATTTT. This codes for CASSEEAYTQYF.